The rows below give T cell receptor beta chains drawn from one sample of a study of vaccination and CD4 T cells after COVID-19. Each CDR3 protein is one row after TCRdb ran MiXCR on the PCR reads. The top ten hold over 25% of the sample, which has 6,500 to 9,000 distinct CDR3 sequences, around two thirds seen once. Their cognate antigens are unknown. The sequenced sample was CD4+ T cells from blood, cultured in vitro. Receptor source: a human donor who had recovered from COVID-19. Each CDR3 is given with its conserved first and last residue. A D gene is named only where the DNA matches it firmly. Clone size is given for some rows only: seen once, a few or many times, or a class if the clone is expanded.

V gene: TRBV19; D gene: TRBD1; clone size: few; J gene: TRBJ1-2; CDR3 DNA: TGTGCCAGTAGTATAACAGGGGGCGCAGGTGGCTACACCTTC; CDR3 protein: CASSITGGAGGYTF
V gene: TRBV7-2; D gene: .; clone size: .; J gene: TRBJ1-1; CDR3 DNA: TGTGCCAGCAGCTTAGTCTTTCGTGACACTGAAGCTTTCTTT; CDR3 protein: CASSLVFRDTEAFF
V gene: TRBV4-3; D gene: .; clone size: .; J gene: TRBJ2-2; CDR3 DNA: TGCGCCAGCAGCCAAGAGACGGCTGACCGCACCGGGGAGCTGTTTTTT; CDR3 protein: CASSQETADRTGELFF
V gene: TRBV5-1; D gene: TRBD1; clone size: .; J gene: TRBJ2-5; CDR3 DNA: TGCGCCAGCAGCTTGGGGGACAGGGGGCGTCAAGAGACCCAGTACTTC; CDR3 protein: CASSLGDRGRQETQYF
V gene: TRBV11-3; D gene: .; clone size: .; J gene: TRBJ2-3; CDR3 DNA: TGTGCCAGCAGCTTAGAGCCCGAGGATACGCAGTATTTT; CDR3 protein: CASSLEPEDTQYF
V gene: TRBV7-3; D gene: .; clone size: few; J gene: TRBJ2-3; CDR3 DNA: TGTGCCAGCAGCAGAGAGATCACAGATACGCAGTATTTT; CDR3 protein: CASSREITDTQYF
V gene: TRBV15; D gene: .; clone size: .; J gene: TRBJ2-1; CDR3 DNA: TGTGCCACCAGCAGATCCGGGACTGGACAGTTCTTC; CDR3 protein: CATSRSGTGQFF
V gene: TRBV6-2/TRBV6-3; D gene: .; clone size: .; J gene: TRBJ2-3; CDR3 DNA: TGTGCCAGCAGTTACGGGACACACATCGGTGGCACAGATACGCAGTATTTT; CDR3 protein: CASSYGTHIGGTDTQYF
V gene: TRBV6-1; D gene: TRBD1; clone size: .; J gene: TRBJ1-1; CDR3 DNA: TGTGCCAGCAGTAAACAGGGGAACAGGATGAACACTGAAGCTTTCTTT; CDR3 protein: CASSKQGNRMNTEAFF
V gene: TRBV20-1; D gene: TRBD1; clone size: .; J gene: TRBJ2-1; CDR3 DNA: TGCAGTGCTAGATCCCGACGGGACAGATACAATGAGCAGTTCTTC; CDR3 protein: CSARSRRDRYNEQFF
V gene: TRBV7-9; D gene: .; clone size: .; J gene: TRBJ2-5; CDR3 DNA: TGTGCCAGCAGCCATCGATCTACAAGGAGGGTTCAAGAGACCCAGTACTTC; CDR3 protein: CASSHRSTRRVQETQYF
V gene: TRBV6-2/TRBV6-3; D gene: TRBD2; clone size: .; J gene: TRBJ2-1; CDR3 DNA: TGTGCCAGCAGTTATTTCCCCCTAGCGGCAGTGAGTAATGAGCAGTTCTTC; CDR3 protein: CASSYFPLAAVSNEQFF
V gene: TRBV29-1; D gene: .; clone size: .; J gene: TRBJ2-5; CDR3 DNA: TGCAGCGCCGGGGCGGCGATCCAAGAGACCCAGTACTTC; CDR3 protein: CSAGAAIQETQYF
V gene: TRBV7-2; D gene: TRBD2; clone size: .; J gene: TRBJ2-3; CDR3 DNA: TGTGCCAGCAGCCAAACCTTGGGTAGCGGGAGTGATACGCAGTATTTT; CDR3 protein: CASSQTLGSGSDTQYF
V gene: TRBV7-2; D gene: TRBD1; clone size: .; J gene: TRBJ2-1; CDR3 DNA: TGTGCCAGCATCAAAAGATGGACGGTACGGGGACAGGGGAATGAGCAGTTCTTC; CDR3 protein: CASIKRWTVRGQGNEQFF
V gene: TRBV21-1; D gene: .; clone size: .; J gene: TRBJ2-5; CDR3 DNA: TGTGCCAGCAGCCGGGTGGGAGAGACCCAGTACTTC; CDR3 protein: CASSRVGETQYF
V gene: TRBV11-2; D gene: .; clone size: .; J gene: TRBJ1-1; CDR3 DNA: TGTGCCAGCAGCTTAGGGGACACTGAAGCTTTCTTT; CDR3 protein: CASSLGDTEAFF
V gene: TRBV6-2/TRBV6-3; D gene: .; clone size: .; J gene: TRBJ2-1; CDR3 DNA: TGTGCCAGCAGTTTGAGGACAGACGAATGGTGGCAGTTCTTC; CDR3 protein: CASSLRTDEWWQFF
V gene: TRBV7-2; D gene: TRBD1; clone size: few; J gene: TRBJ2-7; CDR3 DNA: TGTGCCAGCAGCCCCGGGACAGACAACTACGAGCAGTACTTC; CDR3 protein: CASSPGTDNYEQYF
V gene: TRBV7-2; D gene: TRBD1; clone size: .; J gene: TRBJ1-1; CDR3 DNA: TGTGCCAGCAGCCCCCGGGGACAGGCAGCAGGCACTGAAGCTTTCTTT; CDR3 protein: CASSPRGQAAGTEAFF
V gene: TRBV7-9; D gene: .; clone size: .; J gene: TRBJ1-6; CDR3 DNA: TGTGCCAGCAGCTTGTCGGCGAGTAATTCACCCCTCCACTTT; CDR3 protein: CASSLSASNSPLHF
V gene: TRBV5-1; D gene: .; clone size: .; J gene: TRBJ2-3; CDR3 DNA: TGCGCCAGCAGCTTGCCCGGATCTCTGGGGATTACTAGCACAGATACGCAGTATTTT; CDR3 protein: CASSLPGSLGITSTDTQYF
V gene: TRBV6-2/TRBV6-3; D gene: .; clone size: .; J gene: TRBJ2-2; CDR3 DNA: TGTGCCAGCAGTTACCTGCTAGCTATCTTCACCGGGGAGCTGTTTTTT; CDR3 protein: CASSYLLAIFTGELFF
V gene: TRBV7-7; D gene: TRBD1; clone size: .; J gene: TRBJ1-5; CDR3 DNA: TGCGCCAGCAGGATCCTGGTCGGGACAGGGGGCGCGGGGGGGAATAGCAATCAGCCCCAGCATTTT; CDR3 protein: CASRILVGTGGAGGNSNQPQHF
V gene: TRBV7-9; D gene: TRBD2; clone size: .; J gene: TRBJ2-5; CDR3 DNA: TGTGCCAGCAGCAACTACGGGACTAGCGGGGAAGAGACCCAGTACTTC; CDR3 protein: CASSNYGTSGEETQYF
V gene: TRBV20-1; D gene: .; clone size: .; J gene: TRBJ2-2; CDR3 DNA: TGCAGTGCTAGAGGGCCCCTAGCCGCCGGGGAGCTGTTTTTT; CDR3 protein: CSARGPLAAGELFF
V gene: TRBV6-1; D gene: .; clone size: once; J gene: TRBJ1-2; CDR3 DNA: TGTGCCAGCAGTACCTCAGGGGTATATGGCTACACCTTC; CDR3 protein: CASSTSGVYGYTF
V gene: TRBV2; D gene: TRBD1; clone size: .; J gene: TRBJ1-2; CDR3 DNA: TGTGCCAGCAGAGAGGGACAGGGGGATAGTGGCTACACCTTC; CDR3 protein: CASREGQGDSGYTF
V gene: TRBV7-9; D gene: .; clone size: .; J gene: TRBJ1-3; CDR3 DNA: TGTGCCAGCAGCTTAGTTATTCCTGGAAACACCATATATTTT; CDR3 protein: CASSLVIPGNTIYF
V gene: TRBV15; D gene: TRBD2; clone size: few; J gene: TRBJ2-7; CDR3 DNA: TGTGCCACCAGCAGGACGGGACTAGCGGGAGACTACCTCTCCTACGAGCAGTACTTC; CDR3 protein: CATSRTGLAGDYLSYEQYF
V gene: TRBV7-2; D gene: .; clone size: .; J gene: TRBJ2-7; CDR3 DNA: TGTGCCAGCAGCCGTGACAGGTACTACGAGCAGTACTTC; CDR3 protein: CASSRDRYYEQYF
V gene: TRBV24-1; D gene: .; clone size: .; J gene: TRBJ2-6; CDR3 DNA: TGTGCCACCAGTGATTCCAGGGTTGGGGCCAACGTCCTGACTTTC; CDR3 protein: CATSDSRVGANVLTF
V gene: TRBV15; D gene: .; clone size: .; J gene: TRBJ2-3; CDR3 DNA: TGTGCCACCAGCAGATCGCGGCAGCTCGGAACAGATACGCAGTATTTT; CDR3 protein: CATSRSRQLGTDTQYF
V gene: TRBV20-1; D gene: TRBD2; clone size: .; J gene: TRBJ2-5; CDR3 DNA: TGCAGTGCACACGGCGGGAGGGTAGAGACCCAGTACTTC; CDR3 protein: CSAHGGRVETQYF
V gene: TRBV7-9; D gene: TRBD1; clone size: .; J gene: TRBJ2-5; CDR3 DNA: TGTGCCAGCAGCTCCCTTTGGGGGACAGGGGGTCAGGAAGAGACCCAGTACTTC; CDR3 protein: CASSSLWGTGGQEETQYF
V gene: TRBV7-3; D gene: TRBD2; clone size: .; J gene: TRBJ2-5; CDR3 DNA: TGTGCCAGCAGCTCAGCGGGGGATGAGACCCAGTACTTC; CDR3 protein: CASSSAGDETQYF
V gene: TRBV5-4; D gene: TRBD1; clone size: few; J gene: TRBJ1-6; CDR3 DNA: TGTGCCAGCAGTCGGAGGACAGGGGGCGATTCACCCCTCCACTTT; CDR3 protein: CASSRRTGGDSPLHF
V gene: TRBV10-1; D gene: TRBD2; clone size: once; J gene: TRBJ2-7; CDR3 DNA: TGCGCCAGCAGTGAGGGCCGGGGGGGCCTATGGGAGCAGTACTTC; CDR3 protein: CASSEGRGGLWEQYF
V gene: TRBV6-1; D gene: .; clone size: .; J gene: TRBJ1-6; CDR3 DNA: TGTGCCAGCAGTCCCCGGACAGACCTTCACTATAATTCACCCCTCCACTTT; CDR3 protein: CASSPRTDLHYNSPLHF
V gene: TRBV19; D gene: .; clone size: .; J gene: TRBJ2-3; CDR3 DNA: TGTGCCAGTACTAAACCCGGGGAACCTAGCACAGATACGCAGTATTTT; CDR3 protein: CASTKPGEPSTDTQYF
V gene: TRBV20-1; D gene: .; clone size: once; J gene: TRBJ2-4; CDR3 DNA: TGCAGTGCTAGAAAGGGGTTACAACGAGCCAAAAACATTCAGTACTTC; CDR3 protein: CSARKGLQRAKNIQYF
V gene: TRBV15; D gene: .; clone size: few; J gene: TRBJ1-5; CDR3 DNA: TGTGCCACCTCAGATAGCAATCAGCCCCAGCATTTT; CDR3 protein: CATSDSNQPQHF
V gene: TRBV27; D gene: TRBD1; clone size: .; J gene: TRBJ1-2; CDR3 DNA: TGTGCCAGCAGTGCCGCCGGGACAGAGCCTGCCCTAAACTATGGCTACACCTTC; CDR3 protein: CASSAAGTEPALNYGYTF
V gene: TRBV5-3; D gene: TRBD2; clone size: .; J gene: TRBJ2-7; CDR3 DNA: TGTGCCAGCAGCTCGAACCCGACTAGCGGGAGTGGCGAGCAGTACTTC; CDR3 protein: CASSSNPTSGSGEQYF